The clone carrying this T cell receptor (beta chain) came up a few times. Its antigen is undetermined. These data originate in a study of blood T cells in healthy people across ages. Study-wide background: When template switching was applied, about one barcoded beta molecule was captured per two T cells. Study results and limitations: Roughly linearly, TCR beta diversity per million T cells fell as age increased.

Next came a second PCR, run for roughly 6 to 11 cycles, which used a sample-barcoded 5' primer along with a J-beta primer mix. Using its own MiXCR run on the 5' RACE reads, TCRdb lists one record per CDR3 protein. This table holds under 1,100,000 distinct CDR3 sequences, 20% to 25% found once. Germline-derived CDR1 and CDR2 are LNHDA and SQIVND (reference sequence). CDR3 length equals 14 residues. V dropped 3 bases and J dropped 4; count of bases not matched to a gene: 4. These data were likewise used in another study, on T cells of mothers and their children. This second study notes: Samples were provided by three healthy Caucasian mothers and their six children.

V usage is TRBV19 and J usage is TRBJ1-1; TRBD1 matches 8 bases. The sample taken for sequencing was blood. This sequence originates from a girl aged 2 to 10 in good health. CDR3 sequence reads: CASSISDRGTEAFF. CDR3 nucleotide sequence: TGTGCCAGTAGTATCAGCGACAGGGGCACTGAAGCTTTCTTT.